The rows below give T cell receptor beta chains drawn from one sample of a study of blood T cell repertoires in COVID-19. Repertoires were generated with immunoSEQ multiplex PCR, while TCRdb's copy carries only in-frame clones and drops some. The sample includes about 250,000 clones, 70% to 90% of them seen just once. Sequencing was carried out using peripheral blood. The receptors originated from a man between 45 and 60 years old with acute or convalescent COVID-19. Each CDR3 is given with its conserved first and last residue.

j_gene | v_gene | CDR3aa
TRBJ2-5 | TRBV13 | CASSFAGGQETQYF
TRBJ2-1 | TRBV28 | CASSSTTSGRAGEQFF
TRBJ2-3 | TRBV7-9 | CASSLGGGEADTQYF
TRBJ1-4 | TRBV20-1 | CSASNSAGQGEKLFF
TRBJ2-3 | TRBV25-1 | CASSSSGGTSSTDTQYF
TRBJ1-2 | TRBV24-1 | CATSGAGTVGSYGYTF
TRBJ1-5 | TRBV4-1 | CASSQAVNRGGNQPQHF
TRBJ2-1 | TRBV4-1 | CASSRGPADNEQFF
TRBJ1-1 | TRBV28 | CASSLGDRGLGEAFF
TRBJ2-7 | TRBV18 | CASSPDGQGGEQYF
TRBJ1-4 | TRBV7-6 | CASSFTGFSEKLFF
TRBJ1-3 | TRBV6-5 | CASRGPVSGNTIYF
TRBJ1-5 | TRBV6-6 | CASSQQGQPQHF
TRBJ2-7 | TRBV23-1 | CASLQGLISGRAADEQYF
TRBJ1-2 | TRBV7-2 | CASSLNRAYGYTF
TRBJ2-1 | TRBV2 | CASSDEGNEQFF
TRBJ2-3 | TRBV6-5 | CASSYSPGLSTDTQYF
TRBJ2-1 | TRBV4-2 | CASSQAGGRTYNEQFF
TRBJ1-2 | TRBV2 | CATGQGVGSTF
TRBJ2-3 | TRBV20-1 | CSASGGAIYF
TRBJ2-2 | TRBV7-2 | CASRGLAGAGELFF
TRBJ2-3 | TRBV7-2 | CASSPAQGDTQYF
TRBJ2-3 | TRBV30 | CAWSVAGLAGSTDTQYF
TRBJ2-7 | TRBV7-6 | CASSSGATYEQYF
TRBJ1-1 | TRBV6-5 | CASSSSGQLTEAFF
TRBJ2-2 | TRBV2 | CASSSGQGGELFF
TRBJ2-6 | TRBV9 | CASSEHRGSLSGANVLTF